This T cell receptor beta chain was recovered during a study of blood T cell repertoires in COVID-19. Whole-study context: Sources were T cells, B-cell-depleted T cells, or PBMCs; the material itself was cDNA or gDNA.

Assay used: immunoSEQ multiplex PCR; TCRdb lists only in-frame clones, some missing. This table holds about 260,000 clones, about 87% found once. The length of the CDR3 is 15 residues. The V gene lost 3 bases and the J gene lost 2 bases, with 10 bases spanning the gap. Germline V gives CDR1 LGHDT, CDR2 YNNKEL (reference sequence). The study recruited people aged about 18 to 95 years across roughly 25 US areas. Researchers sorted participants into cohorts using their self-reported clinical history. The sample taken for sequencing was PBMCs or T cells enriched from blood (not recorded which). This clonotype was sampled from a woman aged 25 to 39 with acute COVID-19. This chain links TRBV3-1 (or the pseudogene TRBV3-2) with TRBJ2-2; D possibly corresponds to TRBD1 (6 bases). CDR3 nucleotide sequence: TGTGCCAGCAGCCAGCAGGGGATTAACACCGGGGAGCTGTTTTTT. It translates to CASSQQGINTGELFF.